The 15 T cell receptor beta chains reported below all come from one sample, sequenced in a study of T cell changes during pregnancy in multiple sclerosis (dated by TCRdb to between 2018 and 2020). Library construction relied on the immunoSEQ multiplex PCR assay. The source is immuneACCESS, and TCRdb retained only in-frame sequences with V and J called. Part of the clones is not carried over; for the studies checked, unresolved V genes explain less than half of this, and the remainder is unexplained. Here the sample has about 40,000 clones; around 94% occur a single time. Together, the top ten hold around 0.78% of the sample. This sample comprised CD4+ T cells from peripheral blood mononuclear cells, obtained before pregnancy. The origin of the receptors is a female donor with multiple sclerosis, enrolled in a pregnancy study.

This chain joins TRBV2 and TRBJ2-7, with 8 nucleotides matching TRBD1. The CDR3 totals 16 residues. J was trimmed by 3 bases and V by 0 bases; bases with no gene match: 7. Per germline, CDR1 SNHLY and CDR2 FYNNEI. The CDR3 sequence is CASSEAARQGSYEQYF. The CDR3 DNA sequence: TGTGCCAGCAGTGAAGCTGCAAGACAGGGGAGCTACGAGCAGTACTTC.

The genes are TRBV19 and TRBJ1-2; D is undetermined. Per germline, CDR1 LNHDA and CDR2 SQIVND (reference sequence). The ends were cut back, 5 bases at V and 0 bases at J, with 7 bases in the middle. CDR3 length equals 13 residues. CDR3 coding DNA: TGTGCCAGTAGTCCTAGTGCTAACTATGGCTACACCTTC. Its translation is CASSPSANYGYTF.

The chain is built from TRBV5-1 and TRBJ1-1; D remains unclear. The CDR3 totals 13 residues. Germline lookup yields CDR1 SGHRS and CDR2 YFSETQ. Trimming shortened V by 4 bases and J by 3 bases, and 10 bases separated the two germline ends. This chain's CDR3 is CASSLPPHTEAFF. CDR3 sequence (DNA): TGCGCCAGCAGCCTCCCCCCTCACACTGAAGCTTTCTTT. Based on the CDR3 plus reference TRBV5-1 and TRBJ1-1, the full variable domain is KAGVTQTPRYLIKTRGQQVTLSCSPISGHRSVSWYQQTPGQGLQFLFEYFSETQRNKGNFPGRFSGRQFSNSRSEMNVSTLELGDSALYLCASSLPPHTEAFFGQGTRLTVV.

The chain has TRBV7-9 and TRBJ2-3; 10 bases agree with TRBD2. V dropped 2 bases and J dropped 6; count of bases not matched to a gene: 5. Germline assignment: CDR1 SEHNR and CDR2 FQNEAQ (reference sequence). This CDR3 spans 15 amino acids. CDR3 bases: TGTGCCAGCAGCTTATCAGCGGGAGGGGGGGATACGCAGTATTTT. Protein product: CASSLSAGGGDTQYF.

V usage is TRBV5-8 and J usage is TRBJ2-7; a possible D gene is TRBD2 (6 bases). Trimming removed 2 bases from V and 13 bases from J, with 13 bases in between. CDR3 length equals 11 residues. Germline V lookup: CDR1 SGHTS, CDR2 YDEGEE. This chain's CDR3 is CASSFYGSGYF. The CDR3 nucleotides read TGTGCCAGCAGCTTCTACGGGAGTGGCTACTTC.

V usage is TRBV5-4 and J usage is TRBJ1-1; TRBD1 matches at 9 bases. The CDR3 covers 15 residues. The junction had 7 bases not matched to a gene; V was cut back by 4 bases and J by 3 bases. Per the germline V gene, CDR1 is SGHNT and CDR2 is YYREEE (reference sequence). The CDR3 loop is CASSTTGGGDTEAFF. The CDR3 DNA is TGTGCCAGCAGCACAACAGGGGGCGGGGACACTGAAGCTTTCTTT.

The chain combines TRBV11-2 with TRBJ2-5, with 11 bases identical to TRBD2. Germline V CDR1 and CDR2: SGHAT, FQNNGV. CDR3 length: 18 amino acids. With V trimmed by 4 bases and J by 3 bases, 13 bases remained unmatched. For the CDR3, the DNA is TGTGCCAGCAGCTCCCGGACTAGCGGGCTTGGGAACAAAGAGACCCAGTACTTC. This encodes CASSSRTSGLGNKETQYF.

This chain joins TRBV7-2 and TRBJ1-5; D possibly corresponds to TRBD1 (6 bases). Trimming cost V 5 bases and J 3 bases, with 11 bases left between them. Germline V gene data show CDR1 as SGHTA and CDR2 as FQGNSA. This CDR3 comprises 14 residues. The CDR3 DNA reads as TGTGCCAGCAGCCTACAGGGATACAATCAGCCCCAGCATTTT. Amino acid sequence: CASSLQGYNQPQHF. The whole variable domain, remainder taken from reference TRBV7-2 and TRBJ1-5, is GAGVSQSPSNKVTEKGKDVELRCDPISGHTALYWYRQSLGQGLEFLIYFQGNSAPDKSGLPSDRFSAERTGGSVSTLTIQRTQQEDSAVYLCASSLQGYNQPQHFGDGTRLSIL.

The chain carries TRBV5-4 and TRBJ2-3; D is perhaps TRBD2 (5 bases). Germline V CDR1 and CDR2: SGHNT, YYREEE (reference sequence). There are 13 residues in the CDR3. Trimming stripped 4 bases from V and 5 bases from J, with 11 bases between. The CDR3 protein is CASSQAGKDTQYF. The CDR3, as DNA: TGTGCCAGCAGCCAGGCGGGTAAAGATACGCAGTATTTT.

The V gene is TRBV29-1, the J gene TRBJ2-1; D unclear. The length of the CDR3 is 12 residues. From germline, CDR1 is SQVTM and CDR2 ANQGSEA. The ends were cut back, 3 bases at V and 9 bases at J, with 12 bases in the middle. CDR3 amino acids: CSVDSALGEQFF. In DNA form, the CDR3 reads TGCAGCGTTGATTCTGCGCTCGGTGAGCAGTTCTTC.

CDR3 in amino acids: CASSLVLPSAKDTQYF. The CDR3 DNA reads as TGTGCCAGCAGCTTAGTATTGCCTAGCGCCAAAGATACGCAGTATTTT. The chain uses TRBV7-8 and TRBJ2-3; a possible D gene is TRBD2 (6 bases). V was cut by 1 base and J by 5 bases, with 16 bases left in between. Germline V CDR1 and CDR2: SGHVS, FQNEAQ. The CDR3 runs 16 residues.

The J gene is TRBJ1-2, the V gene TRBV9; 8 nucleotides align to TRBD1. CDR1 is SGDLS, CDR2 YYNGEE, per germline. Losses at the gene ends were 4 bases for V and 7 bases for J; bases not matched to a gene: 9. This CDR3 is 14 amino acids long. In DNA, the CDR3 is TGTGCCAGCAGCAATCGACAGGGGATAGGTGGCTACACCTTC. Protein: CASSNRQGIGGYTF.

The rearrangement links TRBV19 to TRBJ2-5; D is perhaps TRBD1 (6 bases). This CDR3 has 15 amino acids. The germline V gene encodes CDR1 LNHDA and CDR2 SQIVND (reference sequence). Between the trimmed V and J ends, which lost 5 bases and 2 bases, there was a span of 15 bases. DNA for the CDR3: TGTGCCAGTAGTGTGGGGAACGGACAGCAAGAGACCCAGTACTTC. Translated, it gives CASSVGNGQQETQYF.

The chain has TRBV25-1 and TRBJ1-5; D is uncertain. The length of the CDR3 is 18 residues. Germline V gives CDR1 MGHDK, CDR2 SYGVNS. V was cut by 4 bases and J by 3 bases, with 22 bases left in between. The CDR3 DNA follows: TGTGCCAGCAGTGGAAACGGGGTAGGTGGCCATTTCAATCAGCCCCAGCATTTT. Its protein product is CASSGNGVGGHFNQPQHF.

This clone was recorded once. The rearrangement joins TRBV28 to TRBJ1-6, with D perhaps TRBD1 (5 bases). This CDR3 contains 14 residues. CDR1 is MDHEN and CDR2 is SYDVKM in the germline V gene. Between the trimmed V and J ends, which lost 5 bases and 4 bases, there was a span of 9 bases. Here the CDR3 reads CASSGRQYNSPLHF. DNA for the CDR3: TGTGCCAGCAGTGGACGACAGTATAATTCACCCCTCCACTTT.